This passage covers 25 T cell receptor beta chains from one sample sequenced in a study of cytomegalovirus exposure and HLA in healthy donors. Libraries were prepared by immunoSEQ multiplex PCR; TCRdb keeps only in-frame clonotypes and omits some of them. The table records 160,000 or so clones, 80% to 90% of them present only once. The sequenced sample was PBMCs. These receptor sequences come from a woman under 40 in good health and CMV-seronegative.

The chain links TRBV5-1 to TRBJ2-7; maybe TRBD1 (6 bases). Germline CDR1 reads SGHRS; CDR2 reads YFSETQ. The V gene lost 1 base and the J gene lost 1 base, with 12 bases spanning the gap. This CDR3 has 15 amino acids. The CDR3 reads CASSLFGTPSYEQYF. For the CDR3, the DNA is TGCGCCAGCAGCTTGTTCGGGACACCGTCCTACGAGCAGTACTTC.

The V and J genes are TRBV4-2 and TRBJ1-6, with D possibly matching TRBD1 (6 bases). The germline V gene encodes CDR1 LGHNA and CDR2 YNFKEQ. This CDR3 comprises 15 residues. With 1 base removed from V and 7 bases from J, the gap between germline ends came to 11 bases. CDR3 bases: TGTGCCAGCAGCCAAGGATCCGGACAGAATTCACCCCTCCACTTT. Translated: CASSQGSGQNSPLHF.

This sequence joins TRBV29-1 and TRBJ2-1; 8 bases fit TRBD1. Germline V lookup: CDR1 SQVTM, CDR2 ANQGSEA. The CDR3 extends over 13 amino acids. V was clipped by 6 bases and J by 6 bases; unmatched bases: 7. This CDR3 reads CSVQTGDGNEQFF. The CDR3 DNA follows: TGCAGCGTGCAGACAGGGGACGGCAATGAGCAGTTCTTC.

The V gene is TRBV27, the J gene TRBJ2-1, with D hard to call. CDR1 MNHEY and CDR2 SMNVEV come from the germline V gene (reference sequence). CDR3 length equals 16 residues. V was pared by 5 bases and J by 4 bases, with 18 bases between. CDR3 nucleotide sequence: TGTGCCAGCAGTCCGTCCCGACGTGGAGATTACAATGAGCAGTTCTTC. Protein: CASSPSRRGDYNEQFF.

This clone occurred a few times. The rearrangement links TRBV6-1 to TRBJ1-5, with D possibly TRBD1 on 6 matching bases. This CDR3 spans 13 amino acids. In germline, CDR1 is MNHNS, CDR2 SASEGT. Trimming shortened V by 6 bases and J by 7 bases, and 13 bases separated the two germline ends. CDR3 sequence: CASSTGSWQPQHF. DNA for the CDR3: TGTGCCAGCAGCACAGGGTCCTGGCAGCCCCAGCATTTT.

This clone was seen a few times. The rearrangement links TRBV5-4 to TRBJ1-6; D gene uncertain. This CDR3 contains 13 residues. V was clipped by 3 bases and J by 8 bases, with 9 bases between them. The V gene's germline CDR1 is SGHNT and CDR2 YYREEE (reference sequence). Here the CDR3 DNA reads TGTGCCAGCAGCTCCCGAAGAGATTCACCCCTCCACTTT. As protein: CASSSRRDSPLHF.

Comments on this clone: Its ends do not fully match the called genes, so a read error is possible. CDR3 protein: CASSSGTGYTSPLHF. CDR3 sequence (DNA): TGTGCCAGCAGTTCCGGGACAGGGTATACTTCACCCCTCCACTTT. This chain links TRBV27 with TRBJ1-6, with TRBD1 matching over 9 bases. CDR1 is MNHEY and CDR2 is SMNVEV in the germline V gene (reference sequence). This CDR3 spans 15 amino acids.

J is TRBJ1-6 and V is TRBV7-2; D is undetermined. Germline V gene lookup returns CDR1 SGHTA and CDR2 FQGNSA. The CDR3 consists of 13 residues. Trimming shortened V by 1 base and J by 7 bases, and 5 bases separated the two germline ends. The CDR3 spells CASSLDRNSPLHF. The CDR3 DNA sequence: TGTGCCAGCAGCTTAGACCGGAATTCACCCCTCCACTTT. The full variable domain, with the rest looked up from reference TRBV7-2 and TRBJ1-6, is GAGVSQSPSNKVTEKGKDVELRCDPISGHTALYWYRQSLGQGLEFLIYFQGNSAPDKSGLPSDRFSAERTGGSVSTLTIQRTQQEDSAVYLCASSLDRNSPLHFGNGTRLTVT.

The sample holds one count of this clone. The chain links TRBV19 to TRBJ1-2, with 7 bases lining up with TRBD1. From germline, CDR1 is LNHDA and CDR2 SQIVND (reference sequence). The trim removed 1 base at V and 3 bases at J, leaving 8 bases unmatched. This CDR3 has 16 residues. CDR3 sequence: CASSIARDRDYYGYTF. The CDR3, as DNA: TGTGCCAGTAGTATAGCCCGCGACAGGGACTACTATGGCTACACCTTC.

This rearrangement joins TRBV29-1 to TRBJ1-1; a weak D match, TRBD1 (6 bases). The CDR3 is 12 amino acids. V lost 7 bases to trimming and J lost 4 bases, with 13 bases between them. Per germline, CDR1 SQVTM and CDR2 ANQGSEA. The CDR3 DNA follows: TGCAGCGGGAAGCAGGGGCCCACTGAAGCTTTCTTT. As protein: CSGKQGPTEAFF.

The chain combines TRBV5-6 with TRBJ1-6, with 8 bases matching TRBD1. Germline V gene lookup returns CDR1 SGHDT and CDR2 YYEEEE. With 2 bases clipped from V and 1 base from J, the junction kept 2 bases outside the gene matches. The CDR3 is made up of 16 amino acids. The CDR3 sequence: CASSFRTGSYNSPLHF. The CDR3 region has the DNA TGTGCCAGCAGCTTCCGGACAGGGTCCTATAATTCACCCCTCCACTTT.

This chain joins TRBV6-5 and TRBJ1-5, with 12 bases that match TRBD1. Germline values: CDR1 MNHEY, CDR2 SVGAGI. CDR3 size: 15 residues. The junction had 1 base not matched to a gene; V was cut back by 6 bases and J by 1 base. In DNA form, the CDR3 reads TGTGCCAGCAGGGGACAGGGGGCAAGCAATCAGCCCCAGCATTTT. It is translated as CASRGQGASNQPQHF.

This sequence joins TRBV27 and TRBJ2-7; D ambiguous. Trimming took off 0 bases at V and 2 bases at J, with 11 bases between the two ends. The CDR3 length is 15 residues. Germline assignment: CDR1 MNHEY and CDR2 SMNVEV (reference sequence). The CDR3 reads CASSLSPWPPYEQYF. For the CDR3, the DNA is TGTGCCAGCAGTTTATCCCCTTGGCCGCCCTACGAGCAGTACTTC.

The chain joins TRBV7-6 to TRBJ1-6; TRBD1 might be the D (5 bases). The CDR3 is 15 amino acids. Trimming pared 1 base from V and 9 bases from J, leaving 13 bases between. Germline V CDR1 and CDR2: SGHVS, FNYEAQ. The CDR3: CASSLDAGSGSPLHF. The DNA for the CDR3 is TGTGCCAGCAGCTTAGACGCAGGGTCGGGTTCACCCCTCCACTTT.

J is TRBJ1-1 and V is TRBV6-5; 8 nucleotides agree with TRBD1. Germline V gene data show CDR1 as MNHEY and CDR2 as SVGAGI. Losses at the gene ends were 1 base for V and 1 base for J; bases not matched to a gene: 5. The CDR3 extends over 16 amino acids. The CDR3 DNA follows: TGTGCCAGCAGTTACTGGGGAACAGGGGGGAACACTGAAGCTTTCTTT. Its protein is CASSYWGTGGNTEAFF.

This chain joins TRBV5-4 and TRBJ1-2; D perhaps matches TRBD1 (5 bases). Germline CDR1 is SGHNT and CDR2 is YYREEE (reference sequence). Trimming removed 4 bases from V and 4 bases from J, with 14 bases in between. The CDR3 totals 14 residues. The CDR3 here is CASSRPQGIYGYTF. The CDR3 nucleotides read TGTGCCAGCAGCCGTCCCCAGGGTATCTATGGCTACACCTTC.

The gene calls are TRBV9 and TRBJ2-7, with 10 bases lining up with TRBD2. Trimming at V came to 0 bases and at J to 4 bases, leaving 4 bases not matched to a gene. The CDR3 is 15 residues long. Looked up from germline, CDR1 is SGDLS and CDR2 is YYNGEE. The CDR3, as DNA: TGTGCCAGCAGCGTAGCAGCGGGGGGGAAATACGAGCAGTACTTC. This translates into CASSVAAGGKYEQYF.

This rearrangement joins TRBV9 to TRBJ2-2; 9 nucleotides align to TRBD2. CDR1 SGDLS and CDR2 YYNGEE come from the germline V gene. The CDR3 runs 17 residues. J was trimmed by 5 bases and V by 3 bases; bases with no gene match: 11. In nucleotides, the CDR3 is TGTGCCAGCAGCGCGGGACTAGCCGGGTTTGATACCGGGGAGCTGTTTTTT. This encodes CASSAGLAGFDTGELFF.

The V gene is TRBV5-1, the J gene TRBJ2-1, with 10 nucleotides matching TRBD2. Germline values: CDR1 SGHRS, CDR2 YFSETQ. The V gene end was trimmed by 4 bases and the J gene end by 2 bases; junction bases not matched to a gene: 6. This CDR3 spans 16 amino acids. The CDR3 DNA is TGCGCCAGCAGCCGGAGCGGGGGGGCCGCCTACAATGAGCAGTTCTTC. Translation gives CASSRSGGAAYNEQFF.

Here the CDR3 reads CASSPGQGSTGELFF. CDR3 sequence (DNA): TGTGCCAGCAGTCCCGGACAGGGGTCCACCGGGGAGCTGTTTTTT. The chain combines TRBV6-4 with TRBJ2-2, with TRBD1 matching 9 bases. Looked up from germline, CDR1 is MRHNA and CDR2 is SNTAGT. Unmatched junction bases numbered 5, after V lost 5 bases and J lost 4 bases. The CDR3 has 15 amino acids.

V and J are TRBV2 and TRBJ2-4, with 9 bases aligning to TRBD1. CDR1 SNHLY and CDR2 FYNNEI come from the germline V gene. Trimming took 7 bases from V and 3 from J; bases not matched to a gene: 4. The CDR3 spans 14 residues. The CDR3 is CASTTGQGKNIQYF. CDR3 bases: TGTGCCAGCACTACGGGACAGGGCAAAAACATTCAGTACTTC.

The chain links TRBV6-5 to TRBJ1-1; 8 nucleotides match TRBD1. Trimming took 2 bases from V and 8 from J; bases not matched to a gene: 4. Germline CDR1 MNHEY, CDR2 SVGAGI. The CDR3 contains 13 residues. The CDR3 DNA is TGTGCCAGCAGTTACGGGACAGGTCTAGAAGCTTTCTTT. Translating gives CASSYGTGLEAFF.

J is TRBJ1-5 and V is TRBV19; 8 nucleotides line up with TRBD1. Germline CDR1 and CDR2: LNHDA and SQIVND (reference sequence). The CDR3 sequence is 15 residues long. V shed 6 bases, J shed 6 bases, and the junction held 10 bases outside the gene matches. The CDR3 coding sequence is TGTGCCAGTAGCATCAGGGGGCCGGGGGTTCAGCCCCAGCATTTT. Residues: CASSIRGPGVQPQHF.

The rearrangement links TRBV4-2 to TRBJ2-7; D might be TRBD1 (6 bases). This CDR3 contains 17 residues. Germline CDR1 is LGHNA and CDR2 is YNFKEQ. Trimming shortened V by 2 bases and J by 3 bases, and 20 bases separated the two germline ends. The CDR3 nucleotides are TGTGCCAGCAGCCAAACCAATACCGAGGGGACACTCTACGAGCAGTACTTC. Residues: CASSQTNTEGTLYEQYF.

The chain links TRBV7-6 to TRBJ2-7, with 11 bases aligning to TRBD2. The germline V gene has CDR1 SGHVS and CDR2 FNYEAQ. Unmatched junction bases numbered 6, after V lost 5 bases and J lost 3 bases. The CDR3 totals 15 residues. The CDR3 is CASSATSGAIYEQYF. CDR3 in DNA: TGTGCCAGCAGCGCGACTAGCGGGGCGATCTACGAGCAGTACTTC. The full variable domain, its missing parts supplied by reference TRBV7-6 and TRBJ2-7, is GAGVSQSPRYKVTKRGQDVALRCDPISGHVSLYWYRQALGQGPEFLTYFNYEAQQDKSGLPNDRFSAERPEGSISTLTIQRTEQRDSAMYRCASSATSGAIYEQYFGPGTRLTVT.